The rows below give T cell receptor beta chains drawn from one sample of a study of T cells in Graves' hyperthyroidism and ophthalmopathy. TCRdb reprocessed the multiplex PCR reads with MiXCR, giving one entry per CDR3 protein. The repertoire holds 500,000 to 650,000 distinct CDR3 sequences, with 12% to 15% as singletons. Sequenced material: blood. These receptors came from a middle-aged woman with Graves' hyperthyroidism. Both conserved end residues are part of each CDR3. Each record gives: clone size, D gene, V gene, J gene, CDR3 protein, CDR3 DNA. D genes are given only for firm matches. Not all rows give a size; the values are once, few, many and, for expanded clones, a class.

>NA|NA|TRBV10-3|TRBJ2-2
CAISVRPGELFF
TGTGCCATCAGTGTTCGCCCCGGGGAGCTGTTTTTT
>many|TRBD1|TRBV13|TRBJ2-3
CASSLGAGGPTDTQYF
TGTGCCAGCAGCTTAGGGGCAGGGGGACCCACAGATACGCAGTATTTT
>NA|NA|TRBV28|TRBJ2-5
CASGSRGNWQTQYF
TGTGCCAGCGGCTCCCGAGGCAACTGGCAGACCCAGTACTTC
>few|TRBD2|TRBV9|TRBJ2-1
CASSVGTSGAYNEQFF
TGTGCCAGCAGCGTCGGGACTAGCGGAGCCTACAATGAGCAGTTCTTC
>many|NA|TRBV11-2|TRBJ2-1
CASSLGRWNEQFF
TGTGCCAGCAGCTTAGGGAGATGGAATGAGCAGTTCTTC
>NA|TRBD2|TRBV3-1|TRBJ2-2
CASSQLRGGWGTGELFF
TGTGCCAGCAGCCAACTACGGGGGGGCTGGGGCACCGGGGAGCTGTTTTTT
>few|TRBD1|TRBV4-1|TRBJ1-5
CASSQQVTGVGQPQHF
TGCGCCAGCAGCCAACAAGTGACAGGGGTGGGCCAGCCCCAGCATTTT
>many|TRBD2|TRBV7-2|TRBJ2-5
CASSFTSGSQETQYF
TGTGCCAGCAGCTTCACTAGCGGCTCCCAAGAGACCCAGTACTTC
>few|TRBD2|TRBV11-2|TRBJ2-5
CASSQDMGLTKTQYF
TGTGCCAGCAGCCAAGATATGGGACTAACGAAGACCCAGTACTTC
>many|NA|TRBV6-5|TRBJ2-2
CASSYSQGGTGELFF
TGTGCCAGCAGTTACTCACAGGGTGGTACCGGGGAGCTGTTTTTT
>many|NA|TRBV28|TRBJ1-5
CASSLLRRASGQPQHF
TGTGCCAGCAGTTTACTTCGGCGGGCTTCGGGTCAGCCCCAGCATTTT
>few|NA|TRBV7-9|TRBJ1-4
CASSPPGTSNEKLFF
TGTGCCAGCAGCCCGCCCGGGACATCGAATGAAAAACTGTTTTTT
>many|NA|TRBV5-1|TRBJ1-1
CASSPSLDGMNTEAFF
TGCGCCAGCAGCCCCAGCCTGGACGGCATGAACACTGAAGCTTTCTTT
>few|NA|TRBV5-1|TRBJ2-7
CASSQRGAGVYEQYF
TGCGCCAGCAGCCAGAGAGGGGCTGGAGTCTACGAGCAGTACTTC
>NA|NA|TRBV6-1|TRBJ2-5
CASSGQGEETQYF
TGTGCCAGCAGTGGGCAGGGCGAAGAGACCCAGTACTTC
>NA|TRBD2|TRBV2|TRBJ2-1
CASSEATSGSEQFF
TGTGCCAGCAGTGAAGCTACTAGCGGGAGTGAGCAGTTCTTC
>many|NA|TRBV11-2|TRBJ2-7
CASSLEHSSYEQYF
TGTGCCAGCAGCTTAGAGCACAGCTCCTACGAGCAGTACTTC
>few|NA|TRBV27|TRBJ2-7
CASSSLAQDIYEQYF
TGTGCCAGCAGTTCCCTGGCCCAGGATATTTACGAGCAGTACTTC
>many|TRBD1|TRBV28|TRBJ2-7
CASSLFLGDRPHYEQYF
TGTGCCAGCAGTTTATTTTTAGGGGACAGGCCCCACTACGAGCAGTACTTC
>NA|NA|TRBV20-1|TRBJ2-3
CSASMPGRTDTQYF
TGCAGTGCTAGTATGCCAGGGCGCACAGATACGCAGTATTTT
>many|TRBD2|TRBV27|TRBJ2-1
CASRPAGTSGFNEQFF
TGTGCCAGCAGGCCAGCCGGGACTAGCGGATTCAATGAGCAGTTCTTC
>NA|TRBD1|TRBV30|TRBJ1-6
CAWSPYDRDDSPPHF
TGTGCCTGGAGCCCTTACGACAGGGATGATTCACCCCCCCACTTT
>NA|NA|TRBV15|TRBJ2-1
CATSRGSGLTYNEQFF
TGTGCCACCAGCAGAGGAAGCGGGCTTACCTACAATGAGCAGTTCTTC
>many|TRBD1|TRBV18|TRBJ2-7
CASSPPGQAYPYEQYF
TGTGCCAGCTCACCACCGGGACAGGCTTATCCCTACGAGCAGTACTTC
>many|NA|TRBV6-1|TRBJ1-1
CASSQGYGTEAFF
TGTGCCAGCAGCCAGGGTTATGGCACTGAAGCTTTCTTT
>NA|NA|TRBV28|TRBJ1-2
CASSGTDKGNYGYTF
TGTGCCAGCAGTGGGACTGACAAAGGGAATTATGGCTACACCTTC
>few|NA|TRBV5-6|TRBJ2-6
CASSFYDSSGANVLTF
TGTGCCAGCAGCTTCTACGACAGCTCTGGGGCCAACGTCCTGACTTTC
>many|NA|TRBV7-9|TRBJ2-4
CASSLVAKNIQYF
TGTGCCAGCAGCTTAGTAGCCAAAAACATTCAGTACTTC
>few|TRBD1|TRBV20-1|TRBJ2-4
CSAGGQESLAKNIQYF
TGCAGTGCAGGGGGACAGGAATCATTAGCCAAAAACATTCAGTACTTC
>few|TRBD2|TRBV9|TRBJ2-7
CASSAYAGTSGAYEQYF
TGTGCCAGCAGCGCTTACGCGGGGACTAGCGGGGCCTACGAGCAGTACTTC
>many|NA|TRBV5-1|TRBJ2-2
CASSLDRGHTGELFF
TGCGCCAGCAGCTTGGACCGGGGTCACACCGGGGAGCTGTTTTTT
>NA|NA|TRBV11-2|TRBJ2-1
CASSQRLTPDSYNEQFF
TGTGCCAGCAGCCAACGCTTGACTCCGGACTCCTACAATGAGCAGTTCTTC
>NA|NA|TRBV9|TRBJ2-5
CASSVVKGRLETQYF
TGTGCCAGCAGCGTCGTTAAGGGGAGATTGGAGACCCAGTACTTC